The source of this T cell receptor beta chain is a study of shared clonotypes between healthy human individuals. General study points: The generation probabilities recorded for non-shared clonotypes fell below those of clonotypes shared by all four donors. Some naive CD4 clonotypes, 4% to 6%, turned up in common across a few donors. Depth of sequencing was expected to influence donor clonotype sharing.

A remark on this clone: What it recognizes is unknown.

CD4+ cells underwent separation, giving CD45RA+ naive and CD45RA-negative memory subsets. Germline lookup yields CDR1 SGHDT and CDR2 YYEEEE. The CDR3 contains 15 residues. J was trimmed by 4 bases and V by 1 base; bases with no gene match: 3. The method was immunoSEQ multiplex PCR; TCRdb's version includes in-frame clones alone and lacks a portion of them. This sample has 1,400,000 or so clones, with approximately 98.5% found just once. This receptor was obtained from a man under 40 in good health. The V and J genes are TRBV5-6 and TRBJ2-1; TRBD2 matches 9 bases. Material: naive CD4+ T cells sorted from blood. Sample subset: CD45RA+ positively selected. The CDR3 loop is CASSLKLAGYNEQFF. CDR3 in DNA: TGTGCCAGCAGCTTGAAACTAGCGGGTTACAATGAGCAGTTCTTC.